This T cell receptor (beta chain) derives from a study of shared clonotypes between healthy human individuals. General study results and limits: With four donors compared, approximately 5% of naive CD4 clonotypes were shared. Richness estimates generally favored naive over memory subsets.

The material for each subset, its genomic DNA, was split evenly across several immunoSEQ plates. Some clones are missing from TCRdb's copy, which holds only in-frame ones; the method was immunoSEQ multiplex PCR. The table has approximately 1,000,000 clones, 70% to 80% seen once; the top ten hold more than 0.45%. As concerns this clone: Its antigen is currently unknown.

The V end was cut by 5 bases, the J end by 3 bases, with 19 bases between. The germline V gene has CDR1 SGHTA and CDR2 FQGTGA. The CDR3 consists of 16 residues. This TCR came from a man aged 18 to 35 in good health. Some clones in this sample may be carry-over from other donors' samples. The chain recombines TRBV7-3 with TRBJ1-1; TRBD1 is a possible D gene (6 bases). Sequenced input: memory CD4+ T cells from PBMCs. Indicated subset: CD45RA-negative fraction. In nucleotides, the CDR3 is TGTGCCAGCAGCCCGCGGCGGGGGGGCACACACACTGAAGCTTTCTTT. Its protein product is CASSPRRGGTHTEAFF. Variable domain in full (rest from reference TRBV7-3 and TRBJ1-1): GAGVSQTPSNKVTEKGKYVELRCDPISGHTALYWYRQSLGQGPEFLIYFQGTGAADDSGLPNDRFFAVRPEGSVSTLKIQRTERGDSAVYLCASSPRRGGTHTEAFFGQGTRLTVV.